The rows below give T cell receptor beta chains drawn from one sample of a study of blood T cell repertoires in COVID-19. Method: immunoSEQ multiplex PCR; TCRdb's copy keeps in-frame clones and lacks some. The table shows 150,000 to 200,000 clones, with around 90% occurring only once. Sequencing was carried out using peripheral blood. The receptors were sampled from a man between 60 and 75 years old with active or convalescent COVID-19. Each CDR3 is given with its conserved first and last residue. Fields, in order: CDR3 DNA, CDR3 protein, D gene, J gene, V gene, clone size. A D gene is named only where the DNA matches it firmly. Size is omitted from some rows. Given values are once, few, many or a class for expanded clones.

TGTGCCAGCAGGGGGACAGGGAACCAGCATTTT CASRGTGNQHF TRBD1 TRBJ1-5 TRBV6-6 .
TGTGCCAGCAGTCAGGGGTTTTCCACAGATACGCAGTATTTT CASSQGFSTDTQYF . TRBJ2-3 TRBV2 .
TGTGCCATCAGTAACCGGGACAGTTACACCGGGGAGCTGTTTTTT CAISNRDSYTGELFF TRBD1 TRBJ2-2 TRBV10-3 .
TGCAGCGCTATACGATACCAGGGGCTTGGAAACATTCAGTACTTC CSAIRYQGLGNIQYF . TRBJ2-4 TRBV29-1 .
TGTGCCAGTAGTACAGAGAGAAACACTGAAGCTTTCTTT CASSTERNTEAFF . TRBJ1-1 TRBV19 .
TGTGCCACCCAGTTACAAGGGAGGTATTCACCCCTCCACTTT CATQLQGRYSPLHF . TRBJ1-6 TRBV6-6 .
TGTGCCAGCACCCAAAGCAGACAGGGGGCGAGTATCAGCACAGATACGCAGTATTTT CASTQSRQGASISTDTQYF TRBD1 TRBJ2-3 TRBV7-9 .
TGTGCCAGCAGCCAAGGACAGGGAAACACTGAAGCTTTCTTT CASSQGQGNTEAFF TRBD1 TRBJ1-1 TRBV3-1/TRBV3-2 .
TGTGCCTGGGGACAGGGGATGGGGCAGCCCCAGCATTTT CAWGQGMGQPQHF TRBD1 TRBJ1-5 TRBV30 .
TGTGCCAGTACCCCAGGGTATAGTAGTCAGCCCCAGCATTTT CASTPGYSSQPQHF . TRBJ1-5 TRBV19 once
TGTGCCAGCTCCTCCTATGCGGCAGGGAGGGTAGAGACCTACGAGCAGTACTTC CASSSYAAGRVETYEQYF . TRBJ2-7 TRBV21-1 .
TGTGCCAGCAGCCCGGGACTAGCGGGGGACACCGGGGAGCTGTTTTTT CASSPGLAGDTGELFF TRBD2 TRBJ2-2 TRBV5-4 .
TGTGCCAGCAGCTTAGGGGACAGGGGGCAATCACCCCTCCACTTT CASSLGDRGQSPLHF TRBD1 TRBJ1-6 TRBV7-9 .
TGTGCCAGCAGCCCACTAGCGGGGGGGCGCACCGGGGAGCTGTTTTTT CASSPLAGGRTGELFF TRBD2 TRBJ2-2 TRBV14 .
TGTGCCAGCAGCTTACGGGGGGGGGCCCGCGAGCAGTACTTC CASSLRGGAREQYF TRBD2 TRBJ2-7 TRBV5-8 .
TGTGCCTGGAGTAGAGATGGGACGGGGAGGAATGGCTACACCTTC CAWSRDGTGRNGYTF . TRBJ1-2 TRBV30 .
TGTGCCAGCAGCAGAGACAGGGGAGAGACCCAGTACTTC CASSRDRGETQYF TRBD1 TRBJ2-5 TRBV7-8 .
TGTGCCAGCAGCCTAGCCATCCTCGAAGGGGTATCGTTCATGAACACTGAAGCTTTCTTT CASSLAILEGVSFMNTEAFF . TRBJ1-1 TRBV11-3 .
TGTGCCAGCAGCCGCACTAGCGGCAATGAGCAGTTCTTC CASSRTSGNEQFF TRBD2 TRBJ2-1 TRBV12-3/TRBV12-4 .
TGCAGCGTTCAGGGGACAGCTGGCTACAATGAGCAGTTCTTC CSVQGTAGYNEQFF TRBD1 TRBJ2-1 TRBV29-1 .
TGTGCCAGCATCAACCGGCGGGTTTTGGGCGCTGAAGCTTTCTTT CASINRRVLGAEAFF . TRBJ1-1 TRBV6-4 .
TGTGCCTGGAGTGTGGGAGGGGCATCCTACGAGCAGTACTTC CAWSVGGASYEQYF TRBD2 TRBJ2-7 TRBV30 .
TGTGCCAGCAGCCAAGTGGGACTAGCGGGTCTCACCGGGGAGCTGTTTTTT CASSQVGLAGLTGELFF TRBD2 TRBJ2-2 TRBV3-1/TRBV3-2 .
TGCGCCAGCAGCCCCCCACTAGCGGCTAGCACAGATACGCAGTATTTT CASSPPLAASTDTQYF TRBD2 TRBJ2-3 TRBV5-1 .
TGTGCCAGCAGCTTGGTACTAGCGGGGGGGCCGGATACGCAGTATTTT CASSLVLAGGPDTQYF TRBD2 TRBJ2-3 TRBV5-6 .
TGTGCCAGCACCGCTAGCGGGGATACGCAGTATTTT CASTASGDTQYF TRBD2 TRBJ2-3 TRBV6-5 .
TGTGCCAGCAGAGGACTAGCCTACGACAATGAGCAGTTCTTC CASRGLAYDNEQFF TRBD2 TRBJ2-1 TRBV6-5 .
TGTGCCAGCAGTTTCCCCGCTAGGGGGCGGGGCGAGCAGTACTTC CASSFPARGRGEQYF . TRBJ2-7 TRBV28 .
TGTGCCAGCAGCTTAGGTAGCGGGGTTCAAGAGACCCAGTACTTC CASSLGSGVQETQYF TRBD2 TRBJ2-5 TRBV7-2 .
TGTGCCAGCAGTCGACGAACAGTATCCCACTTC CASSRRTVSHF . TRBJ1-2 TRBV6-5 .
TGTGCCAGCAGCTCTGGAGGGCATTTCACCGGGGAGCTGTTTTTT CASSSGGHFTGELFF . TRBJ2-2 TRBV7-7 .
TGTGCCAGTGGTACGGCGGGGGGGGTTGAAGCTTTCTTT CASGTAGGVEAFF . TRBJ1-1 TRBV19 .
TGTGCCAGTAGTCCCGGGACTAGCAGGGGTACAGATACGCAGTATTTT CASSPGTSRGTDTQYF TRBD2 TRBJ2-3 TRBV19 .
TGTGCCAGCAGCGACAGGGTTCCCGACAATGAGCAGTTCTTC CASSDRVPDNEQFF . TRBJ2-1 TRBV9 .
TGTGCCACCAGTGACGCAGGGTGGACCGGGGAGCTGTTTTTT CATSDAGWTGELFF . TRBJ2-2 TRBV24-1 .
TGTGCCAGCAGTTTAACTTACAGGGGGGCTGGAAACACCATATATTTT CASSLTYRGAGNTIYF TRBD1 TRBJ1-3 TRBV27 .
TGTGCCAGCAGTGAAACCTTCCGAGTTCTCCGCGGCTACACCTTC CASSETFRVLRGYTF . TRBJ1-2 TRBV6-1 .
TGCAGCGCCTCGGAGGAGGTCCCCTACGAGCAGTACTTC CSASEEVPYEQYF . TRBJ2-7 TRBV29-1 .
TGCGCCAGCAGCTCCGGGACTGGCTTACCAGAGACCCAGTACTTC CASSSGTGLPETQYF . TRBJ2-5 TRBV5-1 .
TGTGCCAGCAGCTTGTGGGACAGGGGACGTGGCTACACCTTC CASSLWDRGRGYTF TRBD1 TRBJ1-2 TRBV5-4 .
TGTGCCAGCAGCTCACAGGGGGGCTACACTGAAGCTTTCTTT CASSSQGGYTEAFF TRBD1 TRBJ1-1 TRBV7-3 .
TGTGCCAGCAGCCCCATCAGCGTCACAGATACGCAGTATTTT CASSPISVTDTQYF . TRBJ2-3 TRBV6-5 .
TGTGCCAGCAGCGTAATGGGACAGTACACCGGGGAGCTGTTTTTT CASSVMGQYTGELFF TRBD1 TRBJ2-2 TRBV9 .
TGTGCCAGCTCACCACCGAGCGCAACTAATGAAAAACTGTTTTTT CASSPPSATNEKLFF . TRBJ1-4 TRBV18 .
TGTGCCAGCACGCGAGGACAGGGGTTGAACACTGAAGCTTTCTTT CASTRGQGLNTEAFF TRBD1 TRBJ1-1 TRBV2 once
TGTGCCAGCTCCCGGACGGGGGGAGTCTCTAATGAGCAGTTCTTC CASSRTGGVSNEQFF TRBD2 TRBJ2-1 TRBV18 .
TGTGCCAGCAGCTCACTAGCGGGGGGGCGGGATACGCAGTATTTT CASSSLAGGRDTQYF TRBD2 TRBJ2-3 TRBV11-2 few
TGTGCCAGCAGCTCATGGAACAGGGATTCACCCCTCCACTTT CASSSWNRDSPLHF . TRBJ1-6 TRBV7-9 once
TGTGCCAGCAGGGTCGGAGGAGAAAAACTGTTTTTT CASRVGGEKLFF . TRBJ1-4 TRBV2 .
TGTGCCAGCAGCTTCCGCGCAGATACGCAGTATTTT CASSFRADTQYF . TRBJ2-3 TRBV7-2 .
TGCGCCAGCAGCTTGGAACGGGCTAATGAAAAACTGTTTTTT CASSLERANEKLFF . TRBJ1-4 TRBV5-1 few
TGTGCCAGCAGCGTAGATTCTCGGAACACCATATATTTT CASSVDSRNTIYF . TRBJ1-3 TRBV9 few
TGTGCCAGAAGCTTGGGGGACACCTATGGCTACACCTTC CARSLGDTYGYTF . TRBJ1-2 TRBV5-3 .
TGTGCCACGACAGCGCAAGTAAATCAGCCCCAGCATTTT CATTAQVNQPQHF . TRBJ1-5 TRBV2 .